This TCR beta chain derives from a study of T cell responses to AZD1222 COVID-19 vaccine. Points from the study as a whole: Among those given AZD1222, only six or seven were seropositive at baseline. White British ancestry dominated among donors, who included more females, and clonal diversity was possibly underestimated.

Whether given at about 4 or about 12 weeks, second doses were pooled. The CDR3 has 13 residues. V lost 3 bases and J lost 8, with 14 bases in between. Germline-derived CDR1 and CDR2 are DFQATT and SNEGSKA (reference sequence). To note about this clone: Its antigen is unidentified.

Assay: immunoSEQ multiplex PCR; the TCRdb copy retains only in-frame clones and omits some. The sample consists of under 90,000 clones, about 83% of them appearing once. This TCR came from an adult who received the AZD1222 COVID-19 vaccine. Sequences were derived from peripheral blood, sampled 28 days after the second AZD1222 dose. The J gene is TRBJ2-1, the V gene TRBV20-1; the D gene is possibly TRBD2 (6 bases). CDR3 coding DNA: TGCAGTGCTAGTCGGAGGGGTAGGTATGAGCAGTTCTTC. Amino acids: CSASRRGRYEQFF.